This record concerns one TCR beta chain sequence. This record belongs to a study of blood T cell repertoires in COVID-19. Study at large: Acute and convalescent COVID-19 specimens originated in the United States, Italy and Spain. T cells, B-cell-depleted T cells, or PBMCs supplied cDNA or gDNA.

Methods used by the authors: Quantification of nucleated cells was approximated via reference gene primer amplification. TCRdb's copy holds only in-frame clones and misses some; the assay was immunoSEQ multiplex PCR. That table furnishes V, J and clone size, whereas the DNA furnished D and trimming. This table holds 60,000 to 70,000 clones, approximately 86% found once. V gave up 4 bases and J gave up 2 bases; unmatched junction bases: 6. The V gene's germline CDR1 is KGHDR and CDR2 SFDVKD. This CDR3 has 17 amino acids. V is TRBV24-1 and J is TRBJ2-1, with 11 bases that match TRBD2. The TCR comes from a woman aged 55-70 years with acute or convalescent COVID-19. Sequenced input: peripheral blood. The CDR3: CATSDRTSGRAYNEQFF. DNA of the CDR3: TGTGCCACCAGTGACCGGACTAGCGGGCGTGCCTACAATGAGCAGTTCTTC.